This section outlines one TCR beta chain sequence together with its context. The antigen is undetermined. The sample is drawn from a study of T cell responses to AZD1222 COVID-19 vaccine. Findings and limits, study-wide: The study reported that nearly half of spike-specific TCRs target unmutated variant regions.

CDR1 and CDR2 from the germline V gene are WNHNN and SYGVQD (reference sequence). The CDR3 has 13 residues. Trimming removed 9 bases from V and 2 bases from J; junction bases left unmatched: 7. Some clones are missing from TCRdb's copy, which holds only in-frame ones; the method was immunoSEQ multiplex PCR. The sample records 180,000 or so clones, more than 75% being singletons. V and J are TRBV10-1 and TRBJ2-7; 7 bases line up with TRBD2. This clonotype was obtained from an adult who received the AZD1222 COVID-19 vaccine. This specimen consisted of peripheral blood, obtained 28 days after the second AZD1222 dose. The CDR3 DNA reads TGCGCCAGGTATAGGGACTACCCCTACGAGCAGTACTTC. Its translation is CARYRDYPYEQYF.